Given below is one T cell receptor beta chain in context. It lacks a known antigen. No much larger clone is present one base from it, and per-base qualities are unavailable. These reads were obtained on an Illumina HiSeq 2500. Quantitative 5'-RACE with molecular barcodes was used to prepare TCR beta libraries. The authors' analysis ran thus. A new computational method based on a probabilistic model of VDJ rearrangement was used to identify disease-linked TCR variants. The raw public data were reprocessed by TCRdb itself: fastp quality trimming at Q25, MiXCR clonotype calling, in-frame beta chains only. Identical CDR3 proteins give one entry, which carries the most common genes and DNA. TCRdb's processing, not the authors' own work, is the source of the V and J calls. The sample includes about 360,000 distinct CDR3 sequences, with 20% to 25% observed a single time. The biggest ten clones account for around 13% of the sample.

The CDR3 spans 12 residues, from the cysteine through the phenylalanine. Left in the record is the CDR3 DNA by itself, 36 bases read in frame from the first base. In the germline V gene, CDR1 corresponds to SGDLS and CDR2 to YYNGEE. Cut back by 2 bases and 4 bases, the V and J ends lie 7 bases apart. This sample was included in a study of CD8 T cells in ankylosing spondylitis (dated by TCRdb to the late 2010s). Some background on the complete study: The study set out to find disease-linked TCR variants by profiling T cell receptor beta repertoires in ankylosing spondylitis patients and healthy donors. In total, the full study cohort was made up of nearly 110 healthy donors and 25 or so ankylosing spondylitis patients. Samples of peripheral blood were taken, and for ankylosing spondylitis patients, synovial fluid was collected as well.

Overall study outcomes, separate from this receptor: The disease-linked clones showed a CD8+ phenotype and occurred at relatively low frequencies in peripheral blood. According to the report, matched synovial fluid samples from ankylosing spondylitis patients were significantly enriched for the disease-linked clones. A TCR beta motif of eight highly homologous amino acid variants appeared characteristic of blood from ankylosing spondylitis patients. Some TCR beta motif variants had previously been reported in synovial fluid and blood of reactive arthritis patients, which suggested common disease-initiation mechanisms.

The receptor chain draws on TRBV9 and TRBJ2-7; the D gene assignment is ambiguous. The receptor was isolated from a male donor with ankylosing spondylitis or in good health (not recorded which). Sequenced sample: blood, either unsorted or a sorted T cell fraction (not recorded which). The DNA sequence is given as TGTGCCAGCAGCGTGGATGGGTACGAGCAGTACTTC. It is translated as CASSVDGYEQYF.